The sequence of this T cell receptor beta chain was determined in a study of radiation and T cells in renal cell carcinoma. Study information: Nephrectomy followed 15 Gy stereotactic body radiation by 4 weeks. Findings and caveats of the study: In blood, top tumor clones expanded by 2 weeks, shrinking by 4.

This table comes from immunoSEQ multiplex PCR, and its TCRdb copy is limited to in-frame clones, with some not included. The table has tens of thousands of clones, approximately 80% seen once. Time point noted: baseline pretreatment blood. Treatment described: 15 Gy SBRT to primary tumor, nephrectomy 4 weeks later. Blood was sampled at baseline, 2 weeks and 4 weeks after SBRT. The patient's renal cell carcinoma had clear cell pathology. CDR1 and CDR2 (germline): SGHTA, FQGNSA. This CDR3 region has 15 residues. Trimming took off 5 bases at V and 6 bases at J, with 19 bases between the two ends. Of note for this clone: Its antigen is unidentified.

The gene calls are TRBV7-2 and TRBJ1-2; D unresolved. The source was blood, collected from a patient whose treatment included radiotherapy and nephrectomy. The sequence was obtained from a man aged 60 to 75 with renal cell carcinoma. CDR3 region: CASSPPSAAWHGYTF. DNA for the CDR3: TGTGCCAGCAGCCCCCCAAGCGCCGCTTGGCATGGCTACACCTTC.